Listed below are T cell receptor beta chains from one sample, sequenced in a study of OX40 agonist ivuxolimab in advanced cancers. Clones were read by immunoSEQ multiplex PCR, and TCRdb kept only the in-frame ones, dropping some. The data contain approximately 70,000 clones, just over 90% of them singletons. This specimen was CD4+ or CD8+ T cells sorted from blood, taken in a trial of the OX40 agonist ivuxolimab. All receptors derive from an adult with an advanced solid tumor such as melanoma, head and neck, liver or kidney cancer. Each CDR3 is given with its conserved first and last residue. Each record gives: J gene, D gene, V gene, clone size, CDR3 length, CDR3 DNA, CDR3 protein. A D gene is named only where the DNA matches it firmly. Part of the rows lack a size; the others show once, few, many or a class for expanded clones.

j_gene: TRBJ2-5; d_gene: NA; v_gene: TRBV7-6; abundance: NA; len: 14; CDR3nt: TGTGCCAGCAGCCGTGACCTCAGCGGGGAGACCCAGTACTTC; CDR3aa: CASSRDLSGETQYF
j_gene: TRBJ1-1; d_gene: NA; v_gene: TRBV7-9; abundance: NA; len: 12; CDR3nt: TGTGCCAGCAGCTTGCCAGGTCCTGAAGCTTTCTTT; CDR3aa: CASSLPGPEAFF
j_gene: TRBJ1-2; d_gene: NA; v_gene: TRBV7-2; abundance: NA; len: 13; CDR3nt: TGTGCCAGCAGCTTGGGGCAAGGCGGCGGCTACACCTTC; CDR3aa: CASSLGQGGGYTF
j_gene: TRBJ1-1; d_gene: NA; v_gene: TRBV28; abundance: NA; len: 15; CDR3nt: TGTGCCAGCAGTTTATCTCCCAGAGGGAACACTGAAGCTTTCTTT; CDR3aa: CASSLSPRGNTEAFF
j_gene: TRBJ1-1; d_gene: NA; v_gene: TRBV4-2; abundance: few; len: 15; CDR3nt: TGTGCCAGCAGCCAAAAGGGGGGAATGAACACTGAAGCTTTCTTT; CDR3aa: CASSQKGGMNTEAFF
j_gene: TRBJ1-2; d_gene: NA; v_gene: TRBV27; abundance: once; len: 13; CDR3nt: TGTGCCAGCTCTTTAGGGCAGGGCTATGGCTACACCTTC; CDR3aa: CASSLGQGYGYTF
j_gene: TRBJ1-2; d_gene: TRBD1; v_gene: TRBV7-9; abundance: NA; len: 15; CDR3nt: TGTGCCAGCAGCTTAGAGGGACAGGGGACCTATGGCTACACCTTC; CDR3aa: CASSLEGQGTYGYTF
j_gene: TRBJ2-1; d_gene: NA; v_gene: TRBV7-3; abundance: NA; len: 15; CDR3nt: TGTGCCAGCAGCTTATCGGTTAACAGAAACAATGAGCAGTTCTTC; CDR3aa: CASSLSVNRNNEQFF
j_gene: TRBJ2-3; d_gene: NA; v_gene: TRBV27; abundance: NA; len: 17; CDR3nt: TGTGCCAGCAGTCCGGGTAGGGGAAACCCCCACACAGATACGCAGTATTTT; CDR3aa: CASSPGRGNPHTDTQYF
j_gene: TRBJ2-1; d_gene: TRBD2; v_gene: TRBV19; abundance: NA; len: 22; CDR3nt: TGTGCCAGTAGTGGGCCTTTACTAACTAGCGGGCATCCCGGTACCAGCCTCAATGAGCAGTTCTTC; CDR3aa: CASSGPLLTSGHPGTSLNEQFF
j_gene: TRBJ2-2; d_gene: TRBD2; v_gene: TRBV29-1; abundance: NA; len: 15; CDR3nt: TGCAGCGTCGTACCACTAGCGGACAACACCGGGGAGCTGTTTTTT; CDR3aa: CSVVPLADNTGELFF
j_gene: TRBJ1-1; d_gene: NA; v_gene: TRBV27; abundance: NA; len: 18; CDR3nt: TGTGCCAGCAGTTTATCCACTGCCCAGCGGGGGGCGAACACTGAAGCTTTCTTT; CDR3aa: CASSLSTAQRGANTEAFF
j_gene: TRBJ2-3; d_gene: TRBD2; v_gene: TRBV9; abundance: NA; len: 17; CDR3nt: TGTGCCAGCAGCGAGACTAGCGGGGAGATTTTCACAGATACGCAGTATTTT; CDR3aa: CASSETSGEIFTDTQYF
j_gene: TRBJ1-1; d_gene: NA; v_gene: TRBV5-1; abundance: once; len: 14; CDR3nt: TGCGCCAGCAGCTTGACGGGGAGGAACACTGAAGCTTTCTTT; CDR3aa: CASSLTGRNTEAFF
j_gene: TRBJ1-6; d_gene: NA; v_gene: TRBV30; abundance: NA; len: 13; CDR3nt: TGTGCCTGGGGGGCACTTGACGGTTCACCCCTCCACTTT; CDR3aa: CAWGALDGSPLHF
j_gene: TRBJ2-7; d_gene: TRBD1; v_gene: TRBV28; abundance: NA; len: 15; CDR3nt: TGTGCCAGCAGTCCTGGGACAGGGGGCTCCTACGAGCAGTACTTC; CDR3aa: CASSPGTGGSYEQYF
j_gene: TRBJ2-1; d_gene: NA; v_gene: TRBV4-3; abundance: NA; len: 16; CDR3nt: TGCGCCAGCAGCCAAGATGCAAAGAGCTCCTACAATGAGCAGTTCTTC; CDR3aa: CASSQDAKSSYNEQFF
j_gene: TRBJ2-7; d_gene: NA; v_gene: TRBV7-8; abundance: NA; len: 16; CDR3nt: TGTGCCAGCAGCTTAGCGCCGGACATCTCTTTCTACGAGCAGTACTTC; CDR3aa: CASSLAPDISFYEQYF
j_gene: TRBJ1-1; d_gene: NA; v_gene: TRBV4-2; abundance: NA; len: 14; CDR3nt: TGTGCCAGCAGCCTTGGGTTACAGAACACTGAAGCTTTCTTT; CDR3aa: CASSLGLQNTEAFF
j_gene: TRBJ2-1; d_gene: TRBD2; v_gene: TRBV30; abundance: NA; len: 14; CDR3nt: TGTGCCCGTGGTGGGGGGGGATTTTACAATGAGCAGTTCTTC; CDR3aa: CARGGGGFYNEQFF
j_gene: TRBJ2-2; d_gene: TRBD1; v_gene: TRBV4-2; abundance: NA; len: 16; CDR3nt: TGTGCCAGCAGCCAAGAGTTCGGACAGGGCACCGGGGAGCTGTTTTTT; CDR3aa: CASSQEFGQGTGELFF
j_gene: TRBJ2-2; d_gene: NA; v_gene: TRBV10-1; abundance: NA; len: 9; CDR3nt: TGTCCGAACACCGGGGAGCTGTTTTTT; CDR3aa: CPNTGELFF
j_gene: TRBJ2-6; d_gene: NA; v_gene: TRBV5-5; abundance: NA; len: 14; CDR3nt: TGTGCCAGCAGCCTAGTCTCTGGGGCCAACGTCCTGACTTTC; CDR3aa: CASSLVSGANVLTF
j_gene: TRBJ1-4; d_gene: NA; v_gene: TRBV30; abundance: NA; len: 11; CDR3nt: TGTGCCTGGGAACGGGCGGAAAAACTGTTTTTT; CDR3aa: CAWERAEKLFF
j_gene: TRBJ2-5; d_gene: TRBD1; v_gene: TRBV4-1; abundance: NA; len: 16; CDR3nt: TGCGCCAGCAGCCAAGGCTACCCGACAGGGTGGGAGACCCAGTACTTC; CDR3aa: CASSQGYPTGWETQYF
j_gene: TRBJ1-6; d_gene: NA; v_gene: TRBV4-1; abundance: NA; len: 14; CDR3nt: TGCGCCAGCAGCCAAGAGGGGAACGATTCACCCCTCCACTTT; CDR3aa: CASSQEGNDSPLHF
j_gene: TRBJ2-7; d_gene: TRBD1; v_gene: TRBV5-4; abundance: NA; len: 15; CDR3nt: TGTGCCAGCACCCCTACGCCGGGACAGGGGCTCGAGCAGTACTTC; CDR3aa: CASTPTPGQGLEQYF
j_gene: TRBJ2-1; d_gene: TRBD2; v_gene: TRBV13; abundance: NA; len: 17; CDR3nt: TGTGCCAGCAGCGATAGTATTTCGGGGAGGGGCGTGAATGAGCAGTTCTTC; CDR3aa: CASSDSISGRGVNEQFF